This entry concerns a single TCR beta chain. This record belongs to a study of CD8 T cells in Susac syndrome. It was with random hexamers that about 0.45 to 1 ug RNA was reverse transcribed. Multiplex immunoSEQ PCR targeted 54 Vbeta and 13 Jbeta TCR beta segments. TCRdb analysed the immunoSEQ multiplex PCR reads with MiXCR anew, one entry per CDR3 protein. The sample has more than 70,000 distinct CDR3 sequences; 90% to 95% are singletons. V gave up 4 bases and J gave up 6 bases; unmatched junction bases: 8. Germline assignment: CDR1 MNHEY and CDR2 SVGAGI. CDR3 length equals 15 residues. Specimen: CD8+ T cells from PBMCs. This TCR came from a human donor in good health. V is TRBV6-5 and J is TRBJ2-7; TRBD2 matches at 11 bases. The CDR3 is CASSFNSGGAGEQYF. As DNA, the CDR3 is TGTGCCAGCAGTTTCAATAGCGGGGGGGCCGGCGAGCAGTACTTC.